This TCR beta chain was sequenced during a study of CD8 T cells in ankylosing spondylitis. Study-wide points: A motif of seven or eight highly homologous TCR beta variants was seen as apparently characteristic of ankylosing spondylitis blood. Disease-linked clones proved CD8+ and comparatively uncommon in peripheral blood. Clones linked to disease were reported to show significant enrichment in matched ankylosing spondylitis synovial fluid.

This CDR3 has 16 amino acids. The junction had 8 bases not matched to a gene; V was cut back by 3 bases and J by 0 bases. Germline V gene data show CDR1 as SQVTM and CDR2 as ANQGSEA. In making TCR beta libraries, quantitative 5'-RACE with molecular barcodes was used. Each CDR3 protein gets one entry after TCRdb re-called the 5' RACE reads with MiXCR. Of about 800,000 distinct CDR3 sequences in the sample, roughly 12% were seen once. Comment on this clonotype: Its antigen is not identified.

The clonotype originates from a male donor with ankylosing spondylitis. What was sequenced was blood, either unsorted or a sorted T cell fraction (not recorded which). The chain combines TRBV29-1 with TRBJ1-3, with TRBD1 matching 7 bases. CDR3 loop: CSVDGTDDSSGNTIYF. CDR3 DNA: TGCAGCGTTGATGGGACAGACGATAGCTCTGGAAACACCATATATTTT.